What follows is one TCR beta chain and its context. This sample was taken from a study of T cell changes during pregnancy in multiple sclerosis. The CDR3 has 14 residues. Looked up from germline, CDR1 is MNHNS and CDR2 is SASEGT. The V segment lost 6 bases and the J segment 6 bases; nucleotides outside the gene matches: 7. Method: immunoSEQ multiplex PCR; TCRdb's copy keeps in-frame clones and lacks some. The sample comprises tens of thousands of clones, approximately 90% of which are singletons, and 2.5% rests with the top ten. This receptor was obtained from a female donor with multiple sclerosis, enrolled in a pregnancy study. The V call is TRBV6-1, the J call TRBJ2-3; 9 nucleotides line up with TRBD1. The starting material was peripheral blood, obtained in the first trimester of pregnancy. The CDR3 spells CASSAGTGKDTQYF. The CDR3 nucleotides read TGTGCCAGCAGCGCCGGGACAGGGAAGGATACGCAGTATTTT.